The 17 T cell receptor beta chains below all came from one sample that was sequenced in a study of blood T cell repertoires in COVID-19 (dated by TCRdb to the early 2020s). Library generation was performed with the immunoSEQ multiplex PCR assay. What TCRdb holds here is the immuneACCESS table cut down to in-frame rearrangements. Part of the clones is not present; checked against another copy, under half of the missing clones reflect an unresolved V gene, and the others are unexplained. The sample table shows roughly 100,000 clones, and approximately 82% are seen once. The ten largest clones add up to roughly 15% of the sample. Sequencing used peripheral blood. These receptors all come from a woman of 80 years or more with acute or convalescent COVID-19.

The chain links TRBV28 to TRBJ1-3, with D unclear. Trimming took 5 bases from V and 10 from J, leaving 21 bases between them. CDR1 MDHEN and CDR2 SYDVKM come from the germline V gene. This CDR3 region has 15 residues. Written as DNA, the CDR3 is TGTGCCAGCAGTCCCATGGGCACGTTATTAAGAACCATATATTTT. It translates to CASSPMGTLLRTIYF.

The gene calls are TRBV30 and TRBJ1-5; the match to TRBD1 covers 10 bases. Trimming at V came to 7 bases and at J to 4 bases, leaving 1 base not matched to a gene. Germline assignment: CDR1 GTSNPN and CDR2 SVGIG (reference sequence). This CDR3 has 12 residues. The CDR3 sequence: CASGQGNQPQHF. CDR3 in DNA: TGTGCCTCGGGACAGGGGAATCAGCCCCAGCATTTT.

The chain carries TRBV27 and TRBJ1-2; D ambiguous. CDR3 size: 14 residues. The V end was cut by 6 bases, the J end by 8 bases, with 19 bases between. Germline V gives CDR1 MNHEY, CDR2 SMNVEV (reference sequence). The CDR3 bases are TGTGCCAGCAGCCCTATTTCCTCGTTATACGGCTACACCTTC. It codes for CASSPISSLYGYTF.

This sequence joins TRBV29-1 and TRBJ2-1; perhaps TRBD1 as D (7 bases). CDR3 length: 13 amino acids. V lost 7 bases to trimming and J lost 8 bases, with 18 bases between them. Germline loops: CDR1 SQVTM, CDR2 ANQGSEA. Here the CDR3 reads CSAQEGAVDEQFF. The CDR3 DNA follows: TGCAGCGCCCAGGAGGGGGCAGTGGATGAGCAGTTCTTC.

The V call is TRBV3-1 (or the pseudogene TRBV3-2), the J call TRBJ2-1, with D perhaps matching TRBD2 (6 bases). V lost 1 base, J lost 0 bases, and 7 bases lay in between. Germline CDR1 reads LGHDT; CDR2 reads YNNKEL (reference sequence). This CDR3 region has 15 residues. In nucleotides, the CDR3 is TGTGCCAGCAGCCAAGGCGGGAACTCCTACAATGAGCAGTTCTTC. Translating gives CASSQGGNSYNEQFF.

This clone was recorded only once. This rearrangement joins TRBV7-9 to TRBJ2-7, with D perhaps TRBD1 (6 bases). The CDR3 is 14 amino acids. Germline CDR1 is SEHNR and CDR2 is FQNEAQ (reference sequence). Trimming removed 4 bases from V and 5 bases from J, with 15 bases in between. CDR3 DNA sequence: TGTGCCAGCAGCTCCACAGGGAACCTAAACGAGCAGTACGTC. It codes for CASSSTGNLNEQYV.

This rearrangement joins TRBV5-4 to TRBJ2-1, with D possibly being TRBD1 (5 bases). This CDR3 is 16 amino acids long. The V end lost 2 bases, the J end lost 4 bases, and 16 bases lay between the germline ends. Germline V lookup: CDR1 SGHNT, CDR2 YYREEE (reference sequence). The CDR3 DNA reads TGTGCCAGCAGCTTCTTAACAGGTTTCGGGTACAATGAGCAGTTCTTC. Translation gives CASSFLTGFGYNEQFF.

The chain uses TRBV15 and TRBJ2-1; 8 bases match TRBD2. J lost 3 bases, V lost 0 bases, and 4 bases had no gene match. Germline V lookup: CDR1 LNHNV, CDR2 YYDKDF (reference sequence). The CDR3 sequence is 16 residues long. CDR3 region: CATSRDMTSDYNEQFF. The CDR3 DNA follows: TGTGCCACCAGCAGAGATATGACTAGCGACTACAATGAGCAGTTCTTC. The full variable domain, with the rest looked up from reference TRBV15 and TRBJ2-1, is DAMVIQNPRYQVTQFGKPVTLSCSQTLNHNVMYWYQQKSSQAPKLLFHYYDKDFNNEADTPDNFQSRRPNTSFCFLDIRSPGLGDTAMYLCATSRDMTSDYNEQFFGPGTRLTVL.

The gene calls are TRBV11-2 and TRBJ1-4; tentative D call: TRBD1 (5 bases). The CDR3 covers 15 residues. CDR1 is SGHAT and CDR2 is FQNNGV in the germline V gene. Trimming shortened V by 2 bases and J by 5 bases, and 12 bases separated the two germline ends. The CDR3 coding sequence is TGTGCCAGCAGCTTAACGGGACGGGAGAATGAAAAACTGTTTTTT. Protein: CASSLTGRENEKLFF.

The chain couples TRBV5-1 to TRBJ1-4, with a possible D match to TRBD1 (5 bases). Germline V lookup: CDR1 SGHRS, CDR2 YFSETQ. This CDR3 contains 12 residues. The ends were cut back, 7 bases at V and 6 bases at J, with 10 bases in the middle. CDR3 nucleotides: TGCGCCAGCGGCGGGACCGATGAAAAACTGTTTTTT. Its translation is CASGGTDEKLFF.

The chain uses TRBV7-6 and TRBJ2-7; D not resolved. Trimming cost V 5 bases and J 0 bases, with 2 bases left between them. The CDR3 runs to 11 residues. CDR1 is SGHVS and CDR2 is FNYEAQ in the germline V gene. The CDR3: CASSLSYEQYF. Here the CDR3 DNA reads TGTGCCAGCAGCCTCTCCTACGAGCAGTACTTC.

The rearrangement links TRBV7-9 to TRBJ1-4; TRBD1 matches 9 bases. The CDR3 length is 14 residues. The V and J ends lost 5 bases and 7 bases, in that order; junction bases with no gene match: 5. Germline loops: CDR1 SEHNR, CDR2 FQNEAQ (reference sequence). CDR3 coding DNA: TGTGCCAGCAGCAACAGGGGGCTAGTTGAAAAACTGTTTTTT. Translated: CASSNRGLVEKLFF.

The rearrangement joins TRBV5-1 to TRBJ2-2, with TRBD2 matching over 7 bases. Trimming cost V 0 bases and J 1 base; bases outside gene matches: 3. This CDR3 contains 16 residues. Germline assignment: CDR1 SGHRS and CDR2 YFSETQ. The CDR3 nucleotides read TGCGCCAGCAGCTTGGCTGGCGGGAGGAACACCGGGGAGCTGTTTTTT. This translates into CASSLAGGRNTGELFF. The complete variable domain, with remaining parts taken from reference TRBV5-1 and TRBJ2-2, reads KAGVTQTPRYLIKTRGQQVTLSCSPISGHRSVSWYQQTPGQGLQFLFEYFSETQRNKGNFPGRFSGRQFSNSRSEMNVSTLELGDSALYLCASSLAGGRNTGELFFGEGSRLTVL.

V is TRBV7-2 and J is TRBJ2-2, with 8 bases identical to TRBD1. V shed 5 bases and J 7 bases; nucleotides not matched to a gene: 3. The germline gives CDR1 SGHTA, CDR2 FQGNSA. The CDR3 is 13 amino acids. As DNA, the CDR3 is TGTGCCAGCAGCGACAGGGGCGACGGGGAGCTGTTTTTT. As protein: CASSDRGDGELFF.

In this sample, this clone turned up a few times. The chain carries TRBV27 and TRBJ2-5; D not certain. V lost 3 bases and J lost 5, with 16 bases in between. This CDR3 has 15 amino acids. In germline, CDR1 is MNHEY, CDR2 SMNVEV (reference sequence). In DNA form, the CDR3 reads TGTGCCAGCAGTTTCGGTGGTCTAGTTGGGGAGACCCAGTACTTC. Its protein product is CASSFGGLVGETQYF.

In DNA, the CDR3 is TGTGCCAGCAGCAAAGGGGCGGGACAGATTAACACCGGGGAGCTGTTTTTT. Translating gives CASSKGAGQINTGELFF. The chain is built from TRBV21-1 and TRBJ2-2; the tabulated D call, TRBD1, remains unverified against the DNA. TRBV21-1 counts as a pseudogene. CDR3 length equals 17 residues.

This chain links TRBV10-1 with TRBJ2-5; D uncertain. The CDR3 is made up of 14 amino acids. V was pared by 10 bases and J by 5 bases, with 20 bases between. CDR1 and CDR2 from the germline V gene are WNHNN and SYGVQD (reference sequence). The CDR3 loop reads CATSENRGFETQYF. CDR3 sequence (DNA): TGCGCCACCTCGGAGAATCGTGGGTTTGAGACCCAGTACTTC.